This TCR beta chain was documented in a study of T cell repertoires in cytomegalovirus infection. Study-wide background: Public TCR beta signature analysis indicated the presence of both CMV infection and matching HLA type. Study-wide points: CMV carriers having the relevant HLA were flagged by cumulative public TCR beta family frequency. Clonotype analysis showed dominance of the ex vivo response by HLA-C-restricted CMV-specific TCR beta clonotypes.

The CDR3 contains 15 residues. V dropped 1 base and J dropped 5 bases, with 14 bases sitting between them. Germline values: CDR1 MNHNS, CDR2 SASEGT. TCRdb used MiXCR to reprocess the reads, holding one entry per CDR3 protein. This sample yields some 170,000 distinct CDR3 sequences, of which about a sixth are seen a single time; less than 25% belongs to the top ten. This clonotype occurred a few times. Its antigen is not known. The sequencing input was CD8+ T cells from PBMCs. The origin of this receptor is a human donor in good health (CMV status not recorded). Some clones in this sample may be carry-over from other donors' samples. The chain has TRBV6-1 and TRBJ1-1; D might be TRBD1 (5 bases). The CDR3 DNA sequence: TGTGCCAGCAGTGAAGGATGGGACGCACGGACTGAAGCTTTCTTT. Residues: CASSEGWDARTEAFF.